This T cell receptor beta chain was sequenced for a study of blood T cell repertoires in COVID-19. As handled by the study authors: The assay estimated nucleated cells by amplifying reference gene primers. Sequenced by immunoSEQ multiplex PCR; TCRdb stores in-frame clones only, minus some. From that table come the V and J calls and clone size; the DNA was used to work out D and trimming. The data hold tens of thousands of clones, with roughly 88% observed a single time. The receptor comes from a man between 65 and 85 years old with acute or convalescent COVID-19. The sequencing sample was made of peripheral blood.

CDR3 region: CASSQVPGKGGKSYEQYF. The CDR3 coding sequence is TGTGCCAGCAGCCAAGTTCCGGGGAAGGGGGGGAAATCCTACGAGCAGTACTTC. V gene TRBV14 combines with J gene TRBJ2-7, with D possibly being TRBD2 (7 bases). Germline CDR1 reads SGHDN; CDR2 reads FVKESK. Trimming removed 1 base from V and 1 base from J, with 20 bases in between. The CDR3 contains 18 residues. Variable domain in full (rest from reference TRBV14 and TRBJ2-7): EAGVTQFPSHSVIEKGQTVTLRCDPISGHDNLYWYRRVMGKEIKFLLHFVKESKQDESGMPNNRFLAERTGGTYSTLKVQPAELEDSGVYFCASSQVPGKGGKSYEQYFGPGTRLTVT.